This is a list of T cell receptor beta chains from one sample in a study of CD8 T cells in Susac syndrome. TCRdb re-derived calls from the immunoSEQ multiplex PCR reads in MiXCR, one entry per CDR3 protein. The sample includes 20,000 to 25,000 distinct CDR3 sequences, around 94% of them seen just once. The sequenced material came from CD8+ T cells from PBMCs. These receptors were obtained from a human donor in good health. The CDR3 runs from the conserved cysteine through the conserved F or W. Fields, in order: V gene, D gene, J gene, clone size, CDR3 protein, CDR3 DNA. A D gene is named only where the DNA matches it firmly. Only some rows state a clone size, as once, few, many or a class for expanded clones.

v_gene: TRBV3-1; d_gene: -; j_gene: TRBJ1-6; abundance: -; CDR3aa: CASSQDTTLYNSPLHF; CDR3nt: TGTGCCAGCAGCCAAGATACAACCCTCTATAATTCACCCCTCCACTTT
v_gene: TRBV27; d_gene: -; j_gene: TRBJ2-1; abundance: -; CDR3aa: CASSRNNEQFF; CDR3nt: TGTGCCAGCAGTAGGAACAATGAGCAGTTCTTC
v_gene: TRBV27; d_gene: -; j_gene: TRBJ2-3; abundance: -; CDR3aa: CASSRTGNTRYF; CDR3nt: TGTGCCAGCAGTCGTACAGGTAATACGCGGTATTTT
v_gene: TRBV7-9; d_gene: TRBD1; j_gene: TRBJ2-5; abundance: -; CDR3aa: CASSPAGTEQETQYF; CDR3nt: TGTGCCAGCAGCCCTGCCGGGACAGAACAAGAGACCCAGTACTTC
v_gene: TRBV3-1; d_gene: -; j_gene: TRBJ2-5; abundance: -; CDR3aa: CASSQDQGRKETQYF; CDR3nt: TGTGCCAGCAGCCAAGATCAGGGCCGAAAAGAGACCCAGTACTTC
v_gene: TRBV4-1; d_gene: -; j_gene: TRBJ2-7; abundance: -; CDR3aa: CASSHQEVDYEQYF; CDR3nt: TGCGCCAGCAGCCACCAAGAGGTGGACTACGAGCAGTACTTC
v_gene: TRBV7-9; d_gene: TRBD1; j_gene: TRBJ1-2; abundance: once; CDR3aa: CASSLAYRDREDGYTF; CDR3nt: TGTGCCAGCAGCTTAGCCTATAGAGACAGGGAGGACGGCTACACCTTC
v_gene: TRBV11-2; d_gene: -; j_gene: TRBJ2-5; abundance: -; CDR3aa: CASSDTAGLKETQYF; CDR3nt: TGTGCCAGCAGCGATACCGCGGGCCTAAAAGAGACCCAGTACTTC
v_gene: TRBV20-1; d_gene: -; j_gene: TRBJ1-6; abundance: -; CDR3aa: CSARDGRANSPLHF; CDR3nt: TGCAGTGCTAGAGACGGGAGGGCCAATTCACCCCTCCACTTT
v_gene: TRBV7-8; d_gene: -; j_gene: TRBJ2-3; abundance: once; CDR3aa: CASSLAGTPADTQYF; CDR3nt: TGTGCCAGCAGCTTAGCGGGGACTCCCGCGGATACGCAGTATTTT
v_gene: TRBV4-1; d_gene: -; j_gene: TRBJ2-3; abundance: -; CDR3aa: CASSPGVRTDTQYF; CDR3nt: TGCGCCAGCAGCCCAGGGGTCCGCACAGATACGCAGTATTTT
v_gene: TRBV20-1; d_gene: TRBD2; j_gene: TRBJ2-1; abundance: -; CDR3aa: CSAREGLGGNEQFF; CDR3nt: TGCAGTGCTAGAGAGGGACTAGGGGGGAATGAGCAGTTCTTC
v_gene: TRBV10-1; d_gene: -; j_gene: TRBJ2-2; abundance: -; CDR3aa: CASSRALGTGELFF; CDR3nt: TGCGCCAGCTCACGGGCGTTGGGCACCGGGGAGCTGTTTTTT
v_gene: TRBV20-1; d_gene: -; j_gene: TRBJ1-2; abundance: -; CDR3aa: CSASEPGYPHGYTF; CDR3nt: TGCAGTGCTAGTGAACCGGGGTACCCCCATGGCTACACCTTC
v_gene: TRBV7-8; d_gene: -; j_gene: TRBJ2-3; abundance: -; CDR3aa: CASSPLESSTDTQYF; CDR3nt: TGTGCCAGCAGCCCTCTAGAGTCTAGCACAGATACGCAGTATTTT
v_gene: TRBV6-2/TRBV6-3; d_gene: TRBD2; j_gene: TRBJ2-3; abundance: -; CDR3aa: CASSYSLAGLVTDTQYF; CDR3nt: TGTGCCAGCAGTTATTCTCTAGCGGGGCTTGTCACAGATACGCAGTATTTT
v_gene: TRBV4-1; d_gene: TRBD2; j_gene: TRBJ2-7; abundance: -; CDR3aa: CASSHTSGGRYEQYF; CDR3nt: TGCGCCAGCAGCCATACTAGCGGGGGCCGATACGAGCAGTACTTC
v_gene: TRBV9; d_gene: TRBD1; j_gene: TRBJ2-6; abundance: -; CDR3aa: CASSELRTGGAGANVLTF; CDR3nt: TGTGCCAGCAGCGAGCTTAGGACAGGGGGCGCTGGGGCCAACGTCCTGACTTTC
v_gene: TRBV6-2/TRBV6-3; d_gene: TRBD2; j_gene: TRBJ2-1; abundance: -; CDR3aa: CASRGAGEGSYNEQFF; CDR3nt: TGTGCCAGCCGGGGAGCGGGGGAAGGGTCCTACAATGAGCAGTTCTTC
v_gene: TRBV6-2/TRBV6-3; d_gene: -; j_gene: TRBJ2-7; abundance: -; CDR3aa: CASSYSKTEGPYEQYF; CDR3nt: TGTGCCAGCAGTTACTCGAAAACCGAGGGACCCTACGAGCAGTACTTC
v_gene: TRBV6-2/TRBV6-3; d_gene: -; j_gene: TRBJ1-2; abundance: -; CDR3aa: CASSYVAGGGYTF; CDR3nt: TGTGCCAGCAGTTACGTGGCAGGAGGGGGCTACACCTTC
v_gene: TRBV27; d_gene: TRBD1; j_gene: TRBJ1-5; abundance: -; CDR3aa: CASSFGQGYQPQHF; CDR3nt: TGTGCCAGCAGTTTCGGACAGGGTTATCAGCCCCAGCATTTT
v_gene: TRBV12-3/TRBV12-4; d_gene: -; j_gene: TRBJ2-3; abundance: -; CDR3aa: CASSLMGFTDTQYF; CDR3nt: TGTGCCAGCAGTTTAATGGGCTTCACAGATACGCAGTATTTT
v_gene: TRBV4-3; d_gene: -; j_gene: TRBJ1-1; abundance: -; CDR3aa: CASSQARGMNTEAFF; CDR3nt: TGCGCCAGCAGCCAAGCGAGAGGGATGAACACTGAAGCTTTCTTT
v_gene: TRBV20-1; d_gene: -; j_gene: TRBJ1-1; abundance: -; CDR3aa: CSAVENTEAFF; CDR3nt: TGCAGTGCTGTGGAAAACACTGAAGCTTTCTTT
v_gene: TRBV13; d_gene: -; j_gene: TRBJ1-2; abundance: once; CDR3aa: CASSPTGGPGDGYTF; CDR3nt: TGTGCCAGCAGCCCAACGGGCGGTCCGGGGGATGGCTACACCTTC
v_gene: TRBV5-6; d_gene: -; j_gene: TRBJ2-3; abundance: -; CDR3aa: CASSEAPSTDTQYF; CDR3nt: TGTGCCAGCTCGGAAGCACCGAGCACAGATACGCAGTATTTT
v_gene: TRBV7-6; d_gene: TRBD1; j_gene: TRBJ2-1; abundance: -; CDR3aa: CASSPSGTGMNEQFF; CDR3nt: TGTGCCAGCAGCCCCTCAGGGACAGGGATGAATGAGCAGTTCTTC
v_gene: TRBV6-1; d_gene: TRBD2; j_gene: TRBJ2-1; abundance: -; CDR3aa: CASSEGEGDEQFF; CDR3nt: TGTGCCAGCAGTGAAGGGGAGGGTGATGAGCAGTTCTTC
v_gene: TRBV5-1; d_gene: TRBD1; j_gene: TRBJ2-7; abundance: -; CDR3aa: CASSSWDRKYEQYF; CDR3nt: TGCGCCAGCAGCTCATGGGACAGAAAATACGAGCAGTACTTC
v_gene: TRBV6-2/TRBV6-3; d_gene: TRBD1; j_gene: TRBJ1-1; abundance: -; CDR3aa: CASSYGTVENTEVFF; CDR3nt: TGTGCCAGCAGTTACGGGACAGTCGAGAACACTGAAGTTTTCTTT
v_gene: TRBV6-5; d_gene: -; j_gene: TRBJ2-2; abundance: -; CDR3aa: CASSYSGPGELFF; CDR3nt: TGTGCCAGCAGTTACTCGGGTCCCGGGGAGCTGTTTTTT
v_gene: TRBV4-3; d_gene: -; j_gene: TRBJ2-2; abundance: -; CDR3aa: CASSQDRRMGTGELFF; CDR3nt: TGCGCCAGCAGCCAAGATCGAAGGATGGGTACCGGGGAGCTGTTTTTT
v_gene: TRBV7-6; d_gene: TRBD1; j_gene: TRBJ1-1; abundance: -; CDR3aa: CASSSLTGGTEAFF; CDR3nt: TGTGCCAGCAGCTCCCTGACAGGGGGCACTGAAGCTTTCTTT
v_gene: TRBV20-1; d_gene: TRBD2; j_gene: TRBJ2-3; abundance: -; CDR3aa: CSARPHRGGGDTQYF; CDR3nt: TGCAGTGCTAGACCCCACCGGGGGGGTGGAGATACGCAGTATTTT
v_gene: TRBV3-1; d_gene: -; j_gene: TRBJ2-3; abundance: -; CDR3aa: CASSQDQGTTDTQYF; CDR3nt: TGTGCCAGCAGCCAAGATCAAGGAACCACAGATACGCAGTATTTT
v_gene: TRBV10-3; d_gene: TRBD1; j_gene: TRBJ2-7; abundance: -; CDR3aa: CAISGRTGTYEQYF; CDR3nt: TGTGCCATCAGTGGGAGGACAGGGACCTACGAGCAGTACTTC
v_gene: TRBV10-3; d_gene: -; j_gene: TRBJ2-5; abundance: -; CDR3aa: CAISESAGTGQETQYF; CDR3nt: TGTGCCATCAGTGAGTCCGCAGGTACCGGCCAAGAGACCCAGTACTTC
v_gene: TRBV11-2; d_gene: TRBD1; j_gene: TRBJ1-5; abundance: -; CDR3aa: CASSLDRGNQPQHF; CDR3nt: TGTGCCAGCAGCTTAGACAGGGGGAATCAGCCCCAGCATTTT
v_gene: TRBV20-1; d_gene: -; j_gene: TRBJ2-3; abundance: -; CDR3aa: CSASVGTDTQYF; CDR3nt: TGCAGTGCTAGTGTGGGGACAGATACGCAGTATTTT
v_gene: TRBV29-1; d_gene: -; j_gene: TRBJ2-1; abundance: once; CDR3aa: CSVGPGESYYNEQFF; CDR3nt: -
v_gene: TRBV4-1; d_gene: TRBD1; j_gene: TRBJ2-7; abundance: -; CDR3aa: CASSQGSDRVSYEQYF; CDR3nt: TGCGCCAGCAGCCAAGGTTCGGACAGGGTCAGCTACGAGCAGTACTTC
v_gene: TRBV6-1; d_gene: TRBD1; j_gene: TRBJ1-2; abundance: -; CDR3aa: CASSEPFGTGGAYGYTF; CDR3nt: TGTGCCAGCAGTGAACCCTTTGGGACAGGGGGGGCCTATGGCTACACCTTC
v_gene: TRBV19; d_gene: TRBD2; j_gene: TRBJ2-5; abundance: -; CDR3aa: CASSSGLVKTQYF; CDR3nt: TGTGCCAGTTCTAGCGGTCTAGTGAAGACCCAGTACTTC
v_gene: TRBV4-1; d_gene: -; j_gene: TRBJ1-5; abundance: -; CDR3aa: CASSQDLGQPQHF; CDR3nt: TGCGCCAGCAGCCAAGATCTGGGGCAGCCCCAGCATTTT
v_gene: TRBV5-5; d_gene: -; j_gene: TRBJ1-5; abundance: -; CDR3aa: CASSSLRDQPQHF; CDR3nt: TGTGCCAGCAGCTCATTGCGGGATCAGCCCCAGCATTTT
v_gene: TRBV20-1; d_gene: -; j_gene: TRBJ1-1; abundance: -; CDR3aa: CSARDLGQPLNTEAFF; CDR3nt: TGCAGTGCTAGAGATCTCGGGCAGCCCCTGAACACTGAAGCTTTCTTT
v_gene: TRBV20-1; d_gene: TRBD1; j_gene: TRBJ2-1; abundance: once; CDR3aa: CSARKTPTGNEQFF; CDR3nt: TGCAGTGCTAGAAAAACCCCGACAGGGAATGAGCAGTTCTTC
v_gene: TRBV10-3; d_gene: -; j_gene: TRBJ2-1; abundance: -; CDR3aa: CAISDVAAPYNEQFF; CDR3nt: TGTGCCATCAGTGACGTGGCTGCACCCTACAATGAGCAGTTCTTC
v_gene: TRBV12-3/TRBV12-4; d_gene: TRBD2; j_gene: TRBJ2-7; abundance: -; CDR3aa: CASRGGREQYF; CDR3nt: TGTGCCAGCAGGGGAGGGCGCGAGCAGTACTTC
v_gene: TRBV27; d_gene: TRBD2; j_gene: TRBJ2-3; abundance: -; CDR3aa: CASSYGTSGGVAQYF; CDR3nt: TGTGCCAGCAGCTACGGGACTAGCGGGGGGGTCGCGCAGTATTTT
v_gene: TRBV27; d_gene: -; j_gene: TRBJ1-2; abundance: once; CDR3aa: CASSLSTGPNYGYTF; CDR3nt: TGTGCCAGCAGTTTATCCACCGGACCTAACTATGGCTACACCTTC
v_gene: TRBV5-4; d_gene: -; j_gene: TRBJ1-2; abundance: -; CDR3aa: CASSSGTSYGYTF; CDR3nt: TGTGCCAGCAGCTCCGGAACCTCCTATGGCTACACCTTC
v_gene: TRBV12-3/TRBV12-4; d_gene: -; j_gene: TRBJ2-7; abundance: -; CDR3aa: CASSFGMTYEQYF; CDR3nt: TGTGCCAGCAGTTTTGGGATGACCTACGAGCAGTACTTC
v_gene: TRBV27; d_gene: TRBD2; j_gene: TRBJ2-7; abundance: -; CDR3aa: CASSLLASGGYEQYF; CDR3nt: TGTGCCAGCAGTTTACTGGCTAGCGGGGGTTACGAGCAGTACTTC
v_gene: TRBV7-9; d_gene: -; j_gene: TRBJ2-2; abundance: -; CDR3aa: CASSSGDSATGELFF; CDR3nt: TGTGCCAGCAGCTCAGGGGACTCGGCCACCGGGGAGCTGTTTTTT
v_gene: TRBV5-4; d_gene: -; j_gene: TRBJ2-1; abundance: -; CDR3aa: CASSLKQGVEQFF; CDR3nt: TGTGCCAGCAGCTTAAAACAGGGTGTTGAGCAGTTCTTC
v_gene: TRBV7-6; d_gene: -; j_gene: TRBJ1-2; abundance: -; CDR3aa: CASSSPGPGSYGYTF; CDR3nt: TGTGCCAGCAGCTCTCCGGGCCCTGGAAGCTATGGCTACACCTTC
v_gene: TRBV9; d_gene: -; j_gene: TRBJ2-2; abundance: -; CDR3aa: CASSPPRRNTGELFF; CDR3nt: TGTGCCAGCAGCCCCCCGCGGCGGAACACCGGGGAGCTGTTTTTT